This is a list of T cell receptor beta chains from one sample in a study of blood T cell repertoires in COVID-19. Clones were sequenced by immunoSEQ multiplex PCR, and TCRdb holds only the in-frame ones, with some missing. The sample has around 190,000 clones, 81% seen once. The source material was peripheral blood. The receptors here all came from a woman in her 40s with COVID-19, enrolled during active disease. Both conserved end residues are part of each CDR3. The D gene is left open where the match is weak. Clone size appears in some rows only: once, few, many, or a class for an expanded clone.

-	-	TRBJ2-1	TRBV30	CACFRGEQFF	TGTGCCTGTTTCCGCGGGGAGCAGTTCTTC
TRBD2	-	TRBJ2-5	TRBV7-2	CASSYLAAGPRETQYF	TGTGCCAGCAGCTACCTCGCAGCGGGGCCCAGGGAGACCCAGTACTTC
-	-	TRBJ1-6	TRBV7-9	CASSLGHLYNSPLHF	TGTGCCAGCAGCTTAGGGCACCTCTATAATTCACCCCTCCACTTT
-	-	TRBJ1-6	TRBV6-2/TRBV6-3	CASSLSGVHNSPLHF	TGTGCCAGCAGTTTATCAGGGGTCCATAATTCACCCCTCCACTTT
-	once	TRBJ1-5	TRBV29-1	CSVENDVELVRGSNQPQHF	TGCAGCGTTGAAAACGATGTGGAGTTGGTAAGAGGAAGCAATCAGCCCCAGCATTTT
-	-	TRBJ1-2	TRBV18	CASSTSSPEGYTF	TGTGCCAGCTCTACGTCCTCCCCGGAGGGCTACACCTTC
-	-	TRBJ2-1	TRBV9	CASKGEGNEQFF	TGTGCCAGCAAGGGGGAAGGGAATGAGCAGTTCTTC
-	-	TRBJ2-5	TRBV7-3	CASSSQAGETQYF	TGTGCCAGCAGCTCCCAGGCTGGAGAGACCCAGTACTTC
TRBD2	-	TRBJ2-3	TRBV14	CASSQERLAGTTDTQYF	TGTGCCAGCAGCCAAGAAAGGCTAGCGGGAACCACAGATACGCAGTATTTT
TRBD2	-	TRBJ2-7	TRBV7-3	CASSLTGLAGYEQYF	TGTGCCAGCAGCTTAACGGGACTAGCGGGCTACGAGCAGTACTTC
-	-	TRBJ1-1	TRBV27	CASRHRGTEAFF	TGTGCCAGCAGGCACCGGGGTACTGAAGCTTTCTTT
TRBD2	-	TRBJ2-1	TRBV5-1	CASSLISGSYEQFF	TGCGCCAGCAGCTTGATTAGCGGGAGCTATGAGCAGTTCTTC
-	-	TRBJ2-5	TRBV19	CASSIIYEVGETQYF	TGTGCCAGTAGTATAATATACGAGGTAGGCGAGACCCAGTACTTC
TRBD1	-	TRBJ2-7	TRBV19	CASSPGGEIPPYEQYF	TGTGCCAGTAGTCCAGGGGGCGAGATTCCGCCCTACGAGCAGTACTTC
TRBD2	once	TRBJ2-1	TRBV27	CASRRGLAEFF	TGTGCCAGCAGGAGGGGACTAGCGGAGTTCTTC
TRBD2	-	TRBJ2-7	TRBV5-4	CASSLASGSVYEQYF	TGTGCCAGCAGCTTGGCTAGCGGGAGTGTTTACGAGCAGTACTTC
-	-	TRBJ2-7	TRBV2	CASIPGSSGYEQYF	TGTGCCAGCATCCCTGGGAGTAGCGGCTACGAGCAGTACTTC
-	few	TRBJ1-2	TRBV29-1	CSVGSDGGYTF	TGCAGCGTTGGCAGCGACGGTGGCTACACCTTC
-	-	TRBJ2-5	TRBV7-3	CASSFSGIGETQYF	TGTGCCAGCAGCTTTTCAGGAATAGGAGAGACCCAGTACTTC
-	-	TRBJ1-2	TRBV5-8	CASSHNPQETYGYTF	TGTGCCAGCAGCCATAACCCACAGGAAACCTATGGCTACACCTTC
TRBD1	few	TRBJ1-2	TRBV2	CASGPGTGSGGYTF	TGTGCCAGCGGGCCGGGGACAGGCTCGGGTGGCTACACCTTC
TRBD2	-	TRBJ2-2	TRBV6-5	CASSYTGGVTGELFF	TGTGCCAGCAGTTACACGGGAGGGGTTACCGGGGAGCTGTTTTTT